The next 24 T cell receptor beta chains were all read from a single sample in a study of cytomegalovirus exposure and HLA in healthy donors. The PCR contained 60 Vbeta and 13 Jbeta primers. Assay: immunoSEQ multiplex PCR; the TCRdb copy retains only in-frame clones and omits some. The table has 150,000 to 200,000 clones, over 75% seen once. Sequencing was done on a sample of PBMCs. These receptor sequences come from a female donor in good health and CMV-seronegative.

This chain uses TRBV7-3 with TRBJ2-2; D is uncertain. The CDR3 loop spans 15 amino acids. Germline CDR1 SGHTA, CDR2 FQGTGA. Trimming removed 1 base at V and 2 bases at J, with 8 bases between. The CDR3 protein is CASSLNGPNTGELFF. CDR3 nucleotides: TGTGCCAGCAGCTTAAATGGCCCCAACACCGGGGAGCTGTTTTTT.

As to this clone: Given the absence of the conserved phenylalanine or tryptophan at the CDR3 end, a read error is likely. The chain is built from TRBV19 and TRBJ1-2; 9 bases are shared with TRBD1. CDR1 and CDR2 from the germline V gene are LNHDA and SQIVND (reference sequence). The V and J ends lost 4 bases and 4 bases, in that order; junction bases with no gene match: 10. The CDR3 consists of 16 residues. The CDR3 nucleotides are TGTGCCAGTAGTACCATACCCGGGACAGGGCCCTATGGCTACACCCTC. Its protein is CASSTIPGTGPYGYTL.

The chain links TRBV28 to TRBJ2-7, with 7 bases that match TRBD1. The CDR3 sequence is 14 residues long. Germline CDR1 MDHEN, CDR2 SYDVKM. The trim removed 2 bases at V and 6 bases at J, leaving 7 bases unmatched. DNA of the CDR3: TGTGCCAGCAGTTTAGTAGGACAGGTCTTCGAGCAGTACTTC. Translated, it gives CASSLVGQVFEQYF. The full variable domain, with the rest looked up from reference TRBV28 and TRBJ2-7, is DVKVTQSSRYLVKRTGEKVFLECVQDMDHENMFWYRQDPGLGLRLIYFSYDVKMKEKGDIPEGYSVSREKKERFSLILESASTNQTSMYLCASSLVGQVFEQYFGPGTRLTVT.

The J gene is TRBJ2-5, the V gene TRBV7-3; 9 nucleotides line up with TRBD2. The CDR3 has 15 residues. Germline values: CDR1 SGHTA, CDR2 FQGTGA. Trimming removed 0 bases from V and 3 bases from J; junction bases left unmatched: 2. CDR3 nucleotide sequence: TGTGCCAGCAGCTTAACCCCTAGCGGGAAAGAGACCCAGTACTTC. Its protein product is CASSLTPSGKETQYF.

The chain carries TRBV30 and TRBJ2-5; the D is unclear. This CDR3 contains 12 residues. V lost 1 base to trimming and J lost 5 bases, with 8 bases between them. Germline CDR1 and CDR2: GTSNPN and SVGIG (reference sequence). CDR3: CAWSGQTETQYF. The CDR3 bases are TGTGCCTGGAGTGGACAAACTGAGACCCAGTACTTC.

The J gene is TRBJ1-1, the V gene TRBV11-1, with 7 bases fitting TRBD1. The CDR3 has 15 amino acids. From germline, CDR1 is SGHAT and CDR2 FQDESV (reference sequence). V trimming: 4 bases; J trimming: 4 bases; junction bases outside the gene matches: 9. This CDR3 reads CASSSAGGGGTEAFF. In DNA form, the CDR3 reads TGTGCCAGCAGCTCAGCAGGGGGAGGGGGCACTGAAGCTTTCTTT.

CDR3: CASSYSYRDADTEAFF. The DNA of the CDR3 is TGTGCCAGCAGTTACTCGTACAGGGATGCGGACACTGAAGCTTTCTTT. The chain recombines TRBV6-5 with TRBJ1-1; D possibly corresponds to TRBD1 (6 bases). This CDR3 has 16 residues. Germline CDR1 is MNHEY and CDR2 is SVGAGI. The V end lost 0 bases, the J end lost 3 bases, and 14 bases lay between the germline ends.

The rearrangement links TRBV6-6 to TRBJ1-2; weak D call: TRBD1 (6 bases). The ends were cut back, 5 bases at V and 4 bases at J, with 17 bases in the middle. This CDR3 is built from 15 residues. Germline CDR1 reads MNHNY; CDR2 reads SVGAGI (reference sequence). The CDR3 coding sequence is TGTGCCAGCAGTCGCCCCGCCACAGGGATCTATGGCTACACCTTC. Protein sequence: CASSRPATGIYGYTF.

This clone appeared once. The chain couples TRBV7-6 to TRBJ2-7; 8 bases align to TRBD1. The CDR3 runs to 15 residues. J was trimmed by 5 bases and V by 1 base; bases with no gene match: 7. Germline V gene sequence: CDR1 SGHVS, CDR2 FNYEAQ. CDR3 DNA sequence: TGTGCCAGCAGCTTAGTGAGTGACAGGGGTAACGAGCAGTACTTC. Protein sequence: CASSLVSDRGNEQYF.

The chain couples TRBV6-1 to TRBJ1-6, with TRBD1 as a possible D gene (5 bases). The CDR3 is 11 residues long. V lost 10 bases and J 13 bases, leaving 14 bases between the germline ends. Germline CDR1 reads MNHNS; CDR2 reads SASEGT. CDR3 protein: CATAGLLPLHF. CDR3 DNA sequence: TGTGCCACCGCGGGACTTCTCCCCCTCCACTTT.

The gene calls are TRBV4-1 and TRBJ2-1, with D unclear. Germline CDR1 MGHRA, CDR2 YSYEKL. The ends were cut back, 1 base at V and 1 base at J, with 11 bases in the middle. CDR3 length equals 16 residues. CDR3 nucleotide sequence: TGCGCCAGCAGCCAAGTCGGTGGTTTGTCCTACAATGAGCAGTTCTTC. It yields the protein CASSQVGGLSYNEQFF.

CDR3 bases: TGCAGCGTTGAACCTCCTAGCGGGTTCACAGATACGCAGTATTTT. The encoded protein is CSVEPPSGFTDTQYF. This chain links TRBV29-1 with TRBJ2-3, with TRBD2 identical over 8 bases. CDR1 SQVTM and CDR2 ANQGSEA come from the germline V gene. J lost 2 bases, V lost 2 bases, and 6 bases had no gene match. This CDR3 contains 15 residues.

The DNA of the CDR3 is TGTGCCATCAGTGAGTTACAGGGGGCGAGAAATGAGCAGTTCTTC. Translated, it gives CAISELQGARNEQFF. The rearrangement joins TRBV10-3 to TRBJ2-1; 9 bases are a match to TRBD1. The CDR3 runs 15 residues. V gave up 1 base and J gave up 7 bases; unmatched junction bases: 5. Germline assignment: CDR1 ENHRY and CDR2 SYGVKD.

This clone appeared a few times. The rearrangement uses TRBV4-1 and TRBJ1-5; perhaps TRBD1 as D (6 bases). Germline loops: CDR1 MGHRA, CDR2 YSYEKL. V was trimmed by 0 bases and J by 2 bases, leaving 20 bases between them. CDR3 size: 19 residues. Here the CDR3 DNA reads TGCGCCAGCAGCCAAGATATTAGGGGGTACAGGGCCGGCAATCAGCCCCAGCATTTT. It encodes CASSQDIRGYRAGNQPQHF.

The V gene is TRBV28, the J gene TRBJ1-2; D possibly corresponds to TRBD1 (5 bases). The CDR3 has 15 residues. V dropped 4 bases and J dropped 0 bases, with 12 bases sitting between them. The germline V gene encodes CDR1 MDHEN and CDR2 SYDVKM. The CDR3: CASSWGDGPNYGYTF. The CDR3 nucleotides are TGTGCCAGCAGTTGGGGGGACGGTCCTAACTATGGCTACACCTTC.

J is TRBJ2-3 and V is TRBV5-1; D unresolved. The CDR3 is made up of 17 amino acids. The germline V and J ends were trimmed by 5 bases and 3 bases, with 22 bases remaining between them. Germline assignment: CDR1 SGHRS and CDR2 YFSETQ. CDR3 loop: CASRPDVSARVTDTQYF. CDR3 DNA: TGCGCCAGCAGACCGGATGTGAGCGCCCGTGTGACAGATACGCAGTATTTT.

This chain uses TRBV23-1 with TRBJ2-5, with 8 bases that match TRBD1. TRBV23-1 is treated as an ORF (open reading frame) with a function not yet certain. The CDR3 runs to 16 residues. V dropped 6 bases and J dropped 5; count of bases not matched to a gene: 14. The CDR3 sequence: CASSRAKDRAGETQYF. The CDR3 DNA follows: TGCGCCAGCAGCCGCGCCAAGGACAGGGCGGGGGAGACCCAGTACTTC.

The chain carries TRBV11-3 and TRBJ2-1, with 8 bases lining up with TRBD2. Trimming at V came to 4 bases and at J to 1 base, leaving 6 bases not matched to a gene. The CDR3 is made up of 16 amino acids. CDR1 and CDR2 from the germline V gene are SGHNT and YENEEA. CDR3 protein: CASSSSGGPSYNEQFF. The CDR3 bases are TGTGCCAGCAGCTCCTCGGGAGGGCCTTCCTACAATGAGCAGTTCTTC. The complete variable domain, with remaining parts taken from reference TRBV11-3 and TRBJ2-1, reads EAGVVQSPRYKIIEKKQPVAFWCNPISGHNTLYWYLQNLGQGPELLIRYENEEAVDDSQLPKDRFSAERLKGVDSTLKIQPAELGDSAVYLCASSSSGGPSYNEQFFGPGTRLTVL.

The chain is built from TRBV5-1 and TRBJ2-3, with D possibly matching TRBD2 (5 bases). Germline V gene lookup returns CDR1 SGHRS and CDR2 YFSETQ. This CDR3 is 15 amino acids long. Trimming stripped 4 bases from V and 0 bases from J, with 12 bases between. CDR3 sequence: CASSPLLGSTDTQYF. For the CDR3, the DNA is TGCGCCAGCAGCCCCCTACTAGGGAGCACAGATACGCAGTATTTT.

The rearrangement uses TRBV7-9 and TRBJ2-2; 13 bases are a match to TRBD2. The V gene's germline CDR1 is SEHNR and CDR2 FQNEAQ (reference sequence). The CDR3 covers 17 residues. J was trimmed by 1 base and V by 5 bases; bases with no gene match: 4. As DNA, the CDR3 is TGTGCCAGCAGCGCTCGGACTAGCGGGGGGAACACCGGGGAGCTGTTTTTT. This sequence encodes CASSARTSGGNTGELFF. The complete variable domain, with remaining parts taken from reference TRBV7-9 and TRBJ2-2, reads DTGVSQNPRHKITKRGQNVTFRCDPISEHNRLYWYRQTLGQGPEFLTYFQNEAQLEKSRLLSDRFSAERPKGSFSTLEIQRTEQGDSAMYLCASSARTSGGNTGELFFGEGSRLTVL.

Of note for this clone: The junction differs from germline at one of its ends, possibly a read error. V and J are TRBV7-9 and TRBJ1-5; D is possibly TRBD1 (6 bases). CDR3 length: 15 residues. Per germline, CDR1 SEHNR and CDR2 FQNEAQ (reference sequence). This chain's CDR3 is CSSSSSGVDSQPQHF. CDR3 nucleotide sequence: TGTTCCAGCAGCTCGTCAGGGGTTGATAGTCAGCCCCAGCATTTT.

The gene calls are TRBV7-8 and TRBJ2-6; a possible D gene is TRBD1 (6 bases). The CDR3 is 18 residues long. Per germline, CDR1 SGHVS and CDR2 FQNEAQ. V lost 0 bases, J lost 0 bases, and 12 bases lay in between. CDR3 region: CASSLAGQPFSGANVLTF. DNA for the CDR3: TGTGCCAGCAGCTTAGCCGGACAGCCTTTCTCTGGGGCCAACGTCCTGACTTTC.

Remarks on this clone: The sample holds other DNA sequences that translate to the same CDR3. V gene TRBV5-1 combines with J gene TRBJ1-1; D might be TRBD1 (5 bases). The CDR3 spans 14 residues. Trimming left V 4 bases short and J 4 bases short, with 14 bases between. Per germline, CDR1 SGHRS and CDR2 YFSETQ. The CDR3 sequence: CASSPQGGGTEAFF. In DNA, the CDR3 is TGCGCCAGCAGCCCCCAGGGCGGGGGCACTGAAGCTTTCTTT.

This clone has a handful of counts. This rearrangement joins TRBV19 to TRBJ2-1, with TRBD2 identical over 7 bases. With 1 base clipped from V and 5 bases from J, the junction kept 14 bases outside the gene matches. This CDR3 is built from 18 residues. CDR1 LNHDA and CDR2 SQIVND come from the germline V gene (reference sequence). DNA for the CDR3: TGTGCCAGTAGTATAGTAGCCCTCCGAGCGGGAAGTCACAATGAGCAGTTCTTC. Translating it yields CASSIVALRAGSHNEQFF.